This T cell receptor (beta chain) was identified in a study of cytomegalovirus exposure and HLA in healthy donors. Whole-study context: The study's early data release held roughly 90 million unique TCRs from HLA-typed donors.

General study points: According to a later analysis, donors in an Asian-associated ancestry cluster reportedly had fewer N-insertions than the approximately 620-donor mean. Reports indicated that the classifier achieved high specificity and sensitivity in diagnosing cytomegalovirus status. Rarity marked most TCR sequences, yet some public TCRs occurred in many donors.

About this clone itself: The antigen remains undetermined.

Primers: 60 Vbeta forward and 13 Jbeta reverse. The method was immunoSEQ multiplex PCR; TCRdb's version includes in-frame clones alone and lacks a portion of them. Of under 150,000 clones listed, over 60% are singletons. The germline V gene encodes CDR1 SGHTA and CDR2 FQGTGA. CDR3 length equals 15 residues. Trimming cost V 5 bases and J 10 bases, with 22 bases left between them. The sequence derives from a woman in her 40s in good health and CMV-seronegative. V and J are TRBV7-3 and TRBJ2-3; a weak D match, TRBD1 (7 bases). Sample: PBMCs. The CDR3 spells CASSPSFGGTVAQYF. The CDR3 coding sequence is TGTGCCAGCAGCCCCTCTTTTGGGGGGACAGTAGCGCAGTATTTT.